Described below is a single T cell receptor (beta chain) sequence and its context. The antigen is unknown. Sequencing was performed with immunoSEQ multiplex PCR; in TCRdb, only in-frame clones are kept and a portion is missing. The sample gives about 200,000 clones, about 95% of which show up once; roughly 1.8% is in the top ten. V lost 4 bases and J lost 2, with 15 bases in between. CDR1 and CDR2 from the germline V gene are LGHDT and YNNKEL (reference sequence). The CDR3 extends over 15 amino acids. The data were obtained in a study of T cell responses to AZD1222 COVID-19 vaccine. Broader study findings: White British people made up most donors, females outnumbered males, and clonal diversity was possibly underestimated.

The source material was peripheral blood, sampled 28 days after the second dose of the MenACWY control vaccine. The V gene is TRBV3-1 (or the pseudogene TRBV3-2), the J gene TRBJ2-7, with no clear D. This sequence originates from an adult who received the MenACWY meningococcal vaccine as a control. The CDR3 DNA is TGTGCCAGCAGCCCGGGTTGGGGTGGGACCTACGAGCAGTACTTC. This translates into CASSPGWGGTYEQYF.